This T cell receptor (beta chain) originates from a study of T-cell memory formation after mild COVID-19. Study in general: Largely donor-specific sequence clusters came from a couple of donors. Regarding the study as a whole: There were some responding clones in pre-infection memory, which suggested that cross-reactive memory had joined. CD4+ contracting clones were mainly CM and EM; CD8+ ones, EMRA.

This clonotype came up a few times. Its antigen is not known. 5'RACE primed at constant segments yielded TCR alpha and TCR beta cDNA libraries bearing sample barcodes and UMIs. Using its own MiXCR run on the 5' RACE reads, TCRdb lists one record per CDR3 protein. Here the sample spans 550,000 to 600,000 distinct CDR3 sequences, about 20% being singletons. The CDR3 covers 14 residues. CDR1 and CDR2 from the germline V gene are MGHDK and SYGVNS. V was cut by 7 bases and J by 4 bases, with 16 bases left in between. The chain joins TRBV25-1 to TRBJ1-2; D perhaps matches TRBD1 (5 bases). Sequences were obtained from PBMCs or a T cell subset sorted from them (not recorded which). This clonotype originated in an adult woman who had mild COVID-19 (a few samples of this study predate the infection). Cell type and time point are not known. The CDR3 nucleotides are TGTGCCAGCAAAGGGGCCTCCATCGGCTATGGCTACACCTTC. This sequence encodes CASKGASIGYGYTF.